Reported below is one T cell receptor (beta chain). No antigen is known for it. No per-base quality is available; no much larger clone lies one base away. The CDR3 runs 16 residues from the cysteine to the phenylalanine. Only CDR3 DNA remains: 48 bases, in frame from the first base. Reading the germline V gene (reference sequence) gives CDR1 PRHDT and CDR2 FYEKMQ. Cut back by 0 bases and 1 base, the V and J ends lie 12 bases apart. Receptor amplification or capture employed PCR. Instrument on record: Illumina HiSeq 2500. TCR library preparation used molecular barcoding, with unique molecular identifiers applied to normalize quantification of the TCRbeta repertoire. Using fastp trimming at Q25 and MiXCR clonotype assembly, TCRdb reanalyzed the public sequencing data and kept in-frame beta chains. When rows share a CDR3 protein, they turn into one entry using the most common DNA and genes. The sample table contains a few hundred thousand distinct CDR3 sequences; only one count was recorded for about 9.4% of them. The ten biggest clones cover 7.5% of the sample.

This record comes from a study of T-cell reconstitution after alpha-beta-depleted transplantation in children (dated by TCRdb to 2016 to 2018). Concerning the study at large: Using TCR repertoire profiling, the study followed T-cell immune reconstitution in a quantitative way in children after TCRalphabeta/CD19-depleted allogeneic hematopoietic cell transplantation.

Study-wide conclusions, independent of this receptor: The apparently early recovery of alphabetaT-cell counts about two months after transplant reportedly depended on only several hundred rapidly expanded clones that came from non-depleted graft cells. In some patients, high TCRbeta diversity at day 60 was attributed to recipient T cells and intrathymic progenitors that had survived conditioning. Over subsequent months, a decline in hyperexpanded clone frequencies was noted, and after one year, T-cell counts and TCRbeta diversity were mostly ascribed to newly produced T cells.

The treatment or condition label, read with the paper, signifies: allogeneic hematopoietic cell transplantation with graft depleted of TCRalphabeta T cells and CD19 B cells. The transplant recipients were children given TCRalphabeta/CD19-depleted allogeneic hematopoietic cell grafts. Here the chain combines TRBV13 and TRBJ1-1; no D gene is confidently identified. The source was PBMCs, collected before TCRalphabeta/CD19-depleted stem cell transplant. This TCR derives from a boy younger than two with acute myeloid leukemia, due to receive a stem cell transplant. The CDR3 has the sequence CASSLGVGRPNTEAFF. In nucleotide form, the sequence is TGTGCCAGCAGCTTAGGCGTAGGGCGGCCGAACACTGAAGCTTTCTTT. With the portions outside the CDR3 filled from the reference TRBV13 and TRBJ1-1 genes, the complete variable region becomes AAGVIQSPRHLIKEKRETATLKCYPIPRHDTVYWYQQGPGQDPQFLISFYEKMQSDKGSIPDRFSAQQFSDYHSELNMSSLELGDSALYFCASSLGVGRPNTEAFFGQGTRLTVV.